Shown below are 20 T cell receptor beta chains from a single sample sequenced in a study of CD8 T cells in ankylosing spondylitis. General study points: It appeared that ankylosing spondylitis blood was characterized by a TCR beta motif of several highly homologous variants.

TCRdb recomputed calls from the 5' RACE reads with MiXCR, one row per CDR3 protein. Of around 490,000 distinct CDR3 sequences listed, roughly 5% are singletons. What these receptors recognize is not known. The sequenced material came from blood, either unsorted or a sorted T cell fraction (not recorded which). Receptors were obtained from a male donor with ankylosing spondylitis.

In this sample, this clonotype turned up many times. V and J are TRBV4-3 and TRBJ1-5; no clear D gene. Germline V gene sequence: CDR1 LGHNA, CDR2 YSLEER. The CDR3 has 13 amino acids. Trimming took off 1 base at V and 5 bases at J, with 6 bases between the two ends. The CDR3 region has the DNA TGCGCCAGCAGCCAAGCGGTCCATCAGCCCCAGCATTTT. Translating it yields CASSQAVHQPQHF.

CDR3 region: CSVLQITEAFF. CDR3 coding DNA: TGCAGCGTTTTACAAATCACTGAAGCTTTCTTT. J is TRBJ1-1 and V is TRBV29-1, with D uncertain. This CDR3 contains 11 residues. V lost 5 bases and J lost 4, with 8 bases in between. Germline V gene lookup returns CDR1 SQVTM and CDR2 ANQGSEA.

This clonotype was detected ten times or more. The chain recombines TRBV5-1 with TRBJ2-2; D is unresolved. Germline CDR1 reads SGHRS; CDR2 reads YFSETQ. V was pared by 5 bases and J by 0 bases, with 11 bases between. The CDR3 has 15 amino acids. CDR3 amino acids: CASRVAPTNTGELFF. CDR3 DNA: TGCGCCAGCAGGGTTGCCCCCACGAACACCGGGGAGCTGTTTTTT. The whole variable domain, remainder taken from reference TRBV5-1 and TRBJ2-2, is KAGVTQTPRYLIKTRGQQVTLSCSPISGHRSVSWYQQTPGQGLQFLFEYFSETQRNKGNFPGRFSGRQFSNSRSEMNVSTLELGDSALYLCASRVAPTNTGELFFGEGSRLTVL.

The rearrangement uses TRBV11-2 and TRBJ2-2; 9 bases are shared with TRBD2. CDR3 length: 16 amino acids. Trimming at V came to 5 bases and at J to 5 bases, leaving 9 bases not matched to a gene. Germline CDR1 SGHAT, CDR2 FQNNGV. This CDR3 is CASSKISGRITGELFF. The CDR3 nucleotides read TGTGCCAGCAGCAAAATTAGCGGGAGAATAACCGGGGAGCTGTTTTTT.

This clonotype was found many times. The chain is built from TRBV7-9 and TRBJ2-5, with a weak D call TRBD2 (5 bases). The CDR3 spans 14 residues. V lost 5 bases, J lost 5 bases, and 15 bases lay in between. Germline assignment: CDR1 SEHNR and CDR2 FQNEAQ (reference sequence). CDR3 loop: CASSQAFRGETQYF. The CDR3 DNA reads TGTGCCAGCAGCCAAGCTTTCAGAGGGGAGACCCAGTACTTC.

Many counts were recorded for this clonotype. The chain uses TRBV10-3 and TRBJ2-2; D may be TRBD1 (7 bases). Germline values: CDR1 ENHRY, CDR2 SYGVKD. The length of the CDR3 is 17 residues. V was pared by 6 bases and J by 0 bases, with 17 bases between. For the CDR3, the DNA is TGTGCCATCAGCCTCCGCGGAGGGGGCACGAACACCGGGGAGCTGTTTTTT. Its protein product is CAISLRGGGTNTGELFF.

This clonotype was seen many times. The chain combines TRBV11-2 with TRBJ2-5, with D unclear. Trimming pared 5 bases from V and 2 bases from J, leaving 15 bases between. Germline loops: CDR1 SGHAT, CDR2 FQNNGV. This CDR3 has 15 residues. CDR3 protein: CASSLSKGSQETQYF. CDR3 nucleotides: TGTGCCAGCAGCCTGTCAAAGGGTAGTCAAGAGACCCAGTACTTC.

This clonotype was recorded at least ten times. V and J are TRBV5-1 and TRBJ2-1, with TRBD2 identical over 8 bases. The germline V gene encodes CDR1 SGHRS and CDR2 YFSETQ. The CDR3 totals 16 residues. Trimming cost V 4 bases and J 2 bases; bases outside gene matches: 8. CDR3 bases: TGCGCCAGCAGCGTGGGTGGTAGCGGGGCCTACAATGAGCAGTTCTTC. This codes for CASSVGGSGAYNEQFF. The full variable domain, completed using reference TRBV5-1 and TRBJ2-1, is KAGVTQTPRYLIKTRGQQVTLSCSPISGHRSVSWYQQTPGQGLQFLFEYFSETQRNKGNFPGRFSGRQFSNSRSEMNVSTLELGDSALYLCASSVGGSGAYNEQFFGPGTRLTVL.

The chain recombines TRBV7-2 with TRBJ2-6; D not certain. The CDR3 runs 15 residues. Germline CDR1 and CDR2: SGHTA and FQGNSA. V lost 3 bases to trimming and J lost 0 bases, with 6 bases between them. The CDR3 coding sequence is TGTGCCAGCAGCTTCGAATTCTCTGGGGCCAACGTCCTGACTTTC. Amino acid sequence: CASSFEFSGANVLTF.

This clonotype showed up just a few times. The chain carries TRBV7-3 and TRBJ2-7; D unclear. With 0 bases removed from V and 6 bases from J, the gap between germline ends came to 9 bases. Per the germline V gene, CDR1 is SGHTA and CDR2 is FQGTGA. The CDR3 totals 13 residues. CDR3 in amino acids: CASSLTSLGEQYF. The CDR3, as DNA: TGTGCCAGCAGCTTAACCTCCCTAGGCGAGCAGTACTTC.

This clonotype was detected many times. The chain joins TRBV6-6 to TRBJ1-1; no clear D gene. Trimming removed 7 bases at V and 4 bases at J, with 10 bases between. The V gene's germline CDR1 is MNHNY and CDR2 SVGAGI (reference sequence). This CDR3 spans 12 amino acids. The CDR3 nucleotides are TGTGCCAGCACCTCGGTTGGCACTGAAGCTTTCTTT. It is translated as CASTSVGTEAFF.

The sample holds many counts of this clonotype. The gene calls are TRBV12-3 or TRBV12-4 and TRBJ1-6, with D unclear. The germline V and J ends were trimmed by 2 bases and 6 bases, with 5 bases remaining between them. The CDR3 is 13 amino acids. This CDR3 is CASSLRFNSPLHF. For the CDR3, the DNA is TGTGCCAGCAGTTTACGGTTTAATTCACCCCTCCACTTT.

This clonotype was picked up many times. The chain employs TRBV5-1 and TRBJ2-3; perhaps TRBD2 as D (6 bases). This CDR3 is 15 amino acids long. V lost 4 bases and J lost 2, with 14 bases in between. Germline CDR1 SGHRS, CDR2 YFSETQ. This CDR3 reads CASSLLGGTTDTQYF. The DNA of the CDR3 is TGCGCCAGCAGCCTGCTTGGGGGGACCACAGATACGCAGTATTTT.

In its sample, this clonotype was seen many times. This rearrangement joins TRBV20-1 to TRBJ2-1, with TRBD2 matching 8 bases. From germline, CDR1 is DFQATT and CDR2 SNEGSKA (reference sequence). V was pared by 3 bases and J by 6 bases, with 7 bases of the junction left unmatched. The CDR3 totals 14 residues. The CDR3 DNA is TGCAGTGCTAGTCCGGGGGGGGACTTCAATGAGCAGTTCTTC. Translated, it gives CSASPGGDFNEQFF.

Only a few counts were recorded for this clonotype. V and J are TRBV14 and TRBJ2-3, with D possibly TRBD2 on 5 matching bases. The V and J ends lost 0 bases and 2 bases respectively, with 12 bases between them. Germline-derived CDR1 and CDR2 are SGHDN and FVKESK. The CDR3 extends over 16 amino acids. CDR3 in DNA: TGTGCCAGCAGCCAAGAGGTCAGGAGGTTCACAGATACGCAGTATTTT. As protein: CASSQEVRRFTDTQYF. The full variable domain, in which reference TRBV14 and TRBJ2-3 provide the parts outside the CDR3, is EAGVTQFPSHSVIEKGQTVTLRCDPISGHDNLYWYRRVMGKEIKFLLHFVKESKQDESGMPNNRFLAERTGGTYSTLKVQPAELEDSGVYFCASSQEVRRFTDTQYFGPGTRLTVL.

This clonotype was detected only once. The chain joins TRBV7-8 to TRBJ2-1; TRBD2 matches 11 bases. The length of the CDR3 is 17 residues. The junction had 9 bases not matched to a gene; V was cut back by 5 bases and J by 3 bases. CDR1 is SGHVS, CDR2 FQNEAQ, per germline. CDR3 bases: TGTGCCAGCAGCGGATCGGGACTAGCGGATTTCTACAATGAGCAGTTCTTC. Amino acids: CASSGSGLADFYNEQFF.

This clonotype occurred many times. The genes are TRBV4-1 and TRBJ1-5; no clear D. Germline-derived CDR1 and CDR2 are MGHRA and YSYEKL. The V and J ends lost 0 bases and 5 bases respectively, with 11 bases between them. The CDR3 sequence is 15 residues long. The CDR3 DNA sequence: TGCGCCAGCAGCCAAGATTGGGCCGCTTATCAGCCCCAGCATTTT. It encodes CASSQDWAAYQPQHF.

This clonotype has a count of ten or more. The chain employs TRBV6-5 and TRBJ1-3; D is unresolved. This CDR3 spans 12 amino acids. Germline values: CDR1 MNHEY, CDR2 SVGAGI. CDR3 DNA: TGTGCGTGTGGGGATTTCGGAAACACCATATATTTT. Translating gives CACGDFGNTIYF.

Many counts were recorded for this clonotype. The CDR3 here is CASKPGLAVDEQYF. The CDR3 DNA reads as TGCGCCAGCAAACCGGGACTAGCGGTTGACGAGCAGTACTTC. This chain connects TRBV4-3 to TRBJ2-7; 11 bases fit TRBD2. After removal of 7 bases from V and 5 bases from J, the junction contained 7 bases not matched to a gene. The CDR3 contains 14 residues. The germline gives CDR1 LGHNA, CDR2 YSLEER.

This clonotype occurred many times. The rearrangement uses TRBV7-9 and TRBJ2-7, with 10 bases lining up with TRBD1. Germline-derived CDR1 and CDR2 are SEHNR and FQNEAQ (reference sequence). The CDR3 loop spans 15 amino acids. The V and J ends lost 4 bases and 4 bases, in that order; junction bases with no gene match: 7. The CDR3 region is CASSSSRDRGYEQYF. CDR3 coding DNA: TGTGCCAGCAGCTCCAGCCGGGACAGGGGTTACGAGCAGTACTTC. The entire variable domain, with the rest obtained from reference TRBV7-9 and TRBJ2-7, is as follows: DTGVSQNPRHKITKRGQNVTFRCDPISEHNRLYWYRQTLGQGPEFLTYFQNEAQLEKSRLLSDRFSAERPKGSFSTLEIQRTEQGDSAMYLCASSSSRDRGYEQYFGPGTRLTVT.